This T cell receptor beta chain was recorded in a study of cytomegalovirus exposure and HLA in healthy donors. Study-wide results and limits: Per a prior analysis, the majority of TCR beta V segments were productive roughly 87% or roughly 30% of the time. Later work showed greater clonal expansion in HLA-associated TCR beta chains than in equally common others.

The germline CDR1 and CDR2 sequences are LGHNA and YSLEER. CDR3 length equals 15 residues. Trimming took 1 base from V and 3 from J; bases not matched to a gene: 3. As concerns this clone: What it binds is not known.

This PCR relied on a set of 60 Vbeta primers and 13 Jbeta primers. Original methodology: About 11 million of 80 million or so unique TCR beta chains were shared, per a later count. Some clones are missing from TCRdb's copy, which holds only in-frame ones; the method was immunoSEQ multiplex PCR. V and J calls and clone size are given by that table; D and trimming were obtained from the DNA. The table has around 100,000 clones, 65% to 75% seen once; the top ten hold roughly 4.4%. The chain links TRBV4-3 to TRBJ2-5; 9 nucleotides line up with TRBD2. The sequenced material came from PBMCs. This TCR was recovered from a man between 25 and 39 years old in good health and CMV-seropositive. CDR3 region: CASSQGRLAEETQYF. CDR3 nucleotides: TGCGCCAGCAGCCAAGGACGACTAGCGGAAGAGACCCAGTACTTC.